This T cell receptor (beta chain) was observed in a study of T-cell reconstitution after alpha-beta-depleted transplantation in children. This CDR3 has 17 residues. The germline V gene has CDR1 SGDLS and CDR2 YYNGEE. Trimming shortened V by 6 bases and J by 2 bases, and 22 bases separated the two germline ends. Molecular barcoding with unique molecular identifiers was used for the TCRbeta library. In TCRdb, the PCR reads were re-called with MiXCR into one record per CDR3 protein. The sample carries 300,000 to 400,000 distinct CDR3 sequences, about 16% recorded once. This clonotype has more than one count but fewer than ten.

Specimen: PBMCs, mostly from graft donor cells, collected 360 days after TCRalphabeta/CD19-depleted stem cell transplant. This TCR derives from a male patient aged 2 to 10 who had a stem cell transplant for acute lymphoblastic leukemia, so the T cells may come from the graft donor. The V call is TRBV9, the J call TRBJ2-3, with D perhaps being TRBD1 or TRBD2 (7 bases each). The CDR3 loop reads CASNPGGGRLNTDTQYF. CDR3 in DNA: TGTGCCAGCAACCCAGGGGGGGGCCGCCTTAACACAGATACGCAGTATTTT.